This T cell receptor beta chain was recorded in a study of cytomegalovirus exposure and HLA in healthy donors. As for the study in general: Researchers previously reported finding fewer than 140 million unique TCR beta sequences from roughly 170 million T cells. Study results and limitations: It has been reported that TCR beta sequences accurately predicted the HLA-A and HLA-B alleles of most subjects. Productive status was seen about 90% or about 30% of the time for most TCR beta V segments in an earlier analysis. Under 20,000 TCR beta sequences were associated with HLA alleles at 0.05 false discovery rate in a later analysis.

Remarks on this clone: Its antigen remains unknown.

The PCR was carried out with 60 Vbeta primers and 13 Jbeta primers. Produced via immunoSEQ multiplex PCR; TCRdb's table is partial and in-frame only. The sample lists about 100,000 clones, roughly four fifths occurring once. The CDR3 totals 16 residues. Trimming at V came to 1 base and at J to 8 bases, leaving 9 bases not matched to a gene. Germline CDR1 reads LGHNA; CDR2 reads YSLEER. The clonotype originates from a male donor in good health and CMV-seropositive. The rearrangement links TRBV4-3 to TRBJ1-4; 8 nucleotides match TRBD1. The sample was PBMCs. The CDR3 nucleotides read TGCGCCAGCAGCCAAGGGAGGACAGGGTTAAACGAAAAACTGTTTTTT. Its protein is CASSQGRTGLNEKLFF.